The sequence of this TCR beta chain was determined in a study of cytomegalovirus exposure and HLA in healthy donors. This clone was counted between two and nine times. Germline lookup yields CDR1 SNHLY and CDR2 FYNNEI. This CDR3 spans 16 amino acids. V was clipped by 3 bases and J by 7 bases; unmatched bases: 9. Vbeta (60) and Jbeta (13) primers were used in the PCR. Repertoires were generated with immunoSEQ multiplex PCR, while TCRdb's copy carries only in-frame clones and drops some. The data contain over 110,000 clones, around 80% of them seen just once; the ten biggest clones take up roughly 2.9%.

The origin of this receptor is a female donor in good health and CMV-seronegative. The chain couples TRBV2 to TRBJ2-1; TRBD2 agrees at 10 bases. The sequencing input was PBMCs. CDR3 in amino acids: CASSDQGRAGGNEQFF. Here the CDR3 DNA reads TGTGCCAGCAGTGACCAGGGGAGAGCGGGGGGGAATGAGCAGTTCTTC.